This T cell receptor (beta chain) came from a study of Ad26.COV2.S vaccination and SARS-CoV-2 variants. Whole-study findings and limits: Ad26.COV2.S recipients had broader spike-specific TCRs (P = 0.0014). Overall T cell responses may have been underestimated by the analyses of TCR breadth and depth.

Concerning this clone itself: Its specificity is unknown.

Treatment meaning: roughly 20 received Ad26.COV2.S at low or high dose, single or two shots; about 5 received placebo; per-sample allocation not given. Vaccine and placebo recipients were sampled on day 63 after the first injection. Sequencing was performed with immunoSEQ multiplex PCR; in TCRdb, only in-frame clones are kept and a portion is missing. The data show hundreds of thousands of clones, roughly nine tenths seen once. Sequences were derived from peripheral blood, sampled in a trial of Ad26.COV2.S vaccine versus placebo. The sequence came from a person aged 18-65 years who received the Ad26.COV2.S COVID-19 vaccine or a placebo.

The CDR3 spells CASSLAGTGELFF. The DNA of the CDR3 is TGTGCCAGCAGCCTAGCGGGGACCGGGGAGCTGTTTTTT. The chain combines TRBV3-1 (or the pseudogene TRBV3-2) with TRBJ2-2; 8 bases map to TRBD2. The CDR3 extends over 13 amino acids. Germline loops: CDR1 LGHDT, CDR2 YNNKEL (reference sequence). With V trimmed by 4 bases and J by 5 bases, 0 bases remained unmatched.